This TCR beta chain was identified during a study of early T cells in non-severe SARS-CoV-2 infection. About the research overall: Chains stayed unpaired after sequencing of bulk RNA from unsorted whole blood.

In this sample, this clonotype turned up many times. cDNA molecules, individually, were tagged with unique molecular identifiers. TCRdb processed the 5' RACE reads anew with MiXCR; each CDR3 protein has one entry. The table lists 55,000 to 65,000 distinct CDR3 sequences, 10% to 15% of them singletons. From germline, CDR1 is ENHRY and CDR2 SYGVKD. Trimming took off 4 bases at V and 0 bases at J, with 12 bases between the two ends. There are 16 residues in the CDR3. The chain couples TRBV10-3 to TRBJ2-2; D is uncertain. The source is an adult who was a healthcare worker with PCR-confirmed SARS-CoV-2 infection or an uninfected control (not recorded which). This material consisted of whole blood, taken at baseline. CDR3 DNA sequence: TGTGCCATCAGTGCGGTTAACCGAGCGAACACCGGGGAGCTGTTTTTT. Protein sequence: CAISAVNRANTGELFF.